This passage covers 27 T cell receptor beta chains from one sample sequenced in a study of cytomegalovirus exposure and HLA in healthy donors. Primers included in the PCR were 60 Vbeta and 13 Jbeta primers. Data came from immunoSEQ multiplex PCR; TCRdb stores just in-frame clones and leaves some out. The table has under 150,000 clones, roughly 82% seen once; the top ten hold roughly 3%. Specimen: PBMCs. Receptors were obtained from a man in his fifties in good health and CMV-seronegative.

This clone was detected only a few times. The chain uses TRBV30 and TRBJ1-5, with TRBD1 identical over 7 bases. The CDR3 length is 13 residues. V shed 1 base, J shed 7 bases, and the junction held 4 bases outside the gene matches. Germline CDR1 reads GTSNPN; CDR2 reads SVGIG (reference sequence). CDR3: CAWSEGAGQPQHF. The CDR3 coding sequence is TGTGCCTGGAGTGAGGGGGCTGGACAGCCCCAGCATTTT.

V and J are TRBV4-2 and TRBJ1-2, with TRBD1 identical over 8 bases. The CDR3 has 15 residues. V trimming: 0 bases; J trimming: 3 bases; junction bases outside the gene matches: 3. Germline CDR1 and CDR2: LGHNA and YNFKEQ. In nucleotides, the CDR3 is TGTGCCAGCAGCCAAGATCTACAGGGGGACTATGGCTACACCTTC. It specifies CASSQDLQGDYGYTF.

This clone was counted once. The chain joins TRBV27 to TRBJ1-2; 7 positions agree with TRBD1. V trimming: 6 bases; J trimming: 4 bases; junction bases outside the gene matches: 8. The CDR3 covers 14 residues. Germline V gene lookup returns CDR1 MNHEY and CDR2 SMNVEV (reference sequence). The CDR3 is CASRPQGYFYGYTF. DNA of the CDR3: TGTGCCAGCAGGCCACAGGGGTACTTCTATGGCTACACCTTC.

This rearrangement joins TRBV30 to TRBJ1-1, with 8 bases identical to TRBD1. CDR3 length: 16 residues. The germline CDR1 and CDR2 sequences are GTSNPN and SVGIG (reference sequence). V was pared by 2 bases and J by 1 base, with 9 bases of the junction left unmatched. The CDR3 bases are TGTGCCTGGAGTTCTGACAGGGGCACCAAGAACACTGAAGCTTTCTTT. Translation gives CAWSSDRGTKNTEAFF.

The V gene is TRBV5-1, the J gene TRBJ1-2, with TRBD1 matching over 8 bases. In germline, CDR1 is SGHRS, CDR2 YFSETQ. The CDR3 covers 15 residues. With 4 bases clipped from V and 6 bases from J, the junction kept 11 bases outside the gene matches. CDR3 protein: CASSLGGTGLNGYTF. For the CDR3, the DNA is TGCGCCAGCAGCCTAGGAGGGACAGGTTTAAATGGCTACACCTTC.

This sequence joins TRBV5-4 and TRBJ1-2, with 7 bases aligning to TRBD1. V lost 4 bases, J lost 3 bases, and 3 bases stayed unmatched. This CDR3 contains 13 residues. The germline V gene has CDR1 SGHNT and CDR2 YYREEE (reference sequence). CDR3 loop: CASSSDRDYGYTF. As DNA, the CDR3 is TGTGCCAGCAGCAGTGACAGGGACTATGGCTACACCTTC.

Here the CDR3 reads CASSWTANTGELFF. The CDR3 DNA sequence: TGTGCCAGCAGTTGGACAGCGAACACCGGGGAGCTGTTTTTT. This rearrangement joins TRBV5-4 to TRBJ2-2; D might be TRBD1 (6 bases). Trimming took 5 bases from V and 0 from J, leaving 8 bases between them. This CDR3 comprises 14 residues. CDR1 is SGHNT, CDR2 YYREEE, per germline (reference sequence).

This sequence joins TRBV7-8 and TRBJ1-1; D is unresolved. CDR3 size: 12 residues. CDR1 is SGHVS and CDR2 is FQNEAQ in the germline V gene. Trimming shortened V by 5 bases and J by 0 bases, and 4 bases separated the two germline ends. CDR3 in amino acids: CASSQMNTEAFF. The CDR3 DNA reads as TGTGCCAGCAGCCAGATGAACACTGAAGCTTTCTTT.

This clone was observed once. This chain connects TRBV5-4 to TRBJ2-7; a possible D gene is TRBD1 (6 bases). V lost 2 bases and J 2 bases, leaving 11 bases between the germline ends. The CDR3 runs to 14 residues. Germline-derived CDR1 and CDR2 are SGHNT and YYREEE (reference sequence). The CDR3 here is CASSLSRTAYEQYF. The CDR3 DNA reads TGTGCCAGCAGCTTATCGCGGACAGCCTACGAGCAGTACTTC.

Details on this clone: Additional DNA sequences in this sample encode the identical CDR3. The chain couples TRBV5-1 to TRBJ1-1; possibly TRBD1 for D (6 bases). Germline-derived CDR1 and CDR2 are SGHRS and YFSETQ. V was clipped by 0 bases and J by 4 bases, with 10 bases between them. There are 14 residues in the CDR3. The DNA of the CDR3 is TGCGCCAGCAGCTTGGAACAGGGTAGCACTGAAGCTTTCTTT. It translates to CASSLEQGSTEAFF.

The genes are TRBV4-3 and TRBJ1-2; tentative D call: TRBD1 (5 bases). This CDR3 has 15 amino acids. The V and J ends lost 0 bases and 4 bases respectively, with 12 bases between them. Germline V gene sequence: CDR1 LGHNA, CDR2 YSLEER. The CDR3, as DNA: TGCGCCAGCAGCCAAGAGGTAGGGGCAGGCTATGGCTACACCTTC. As protein: CASSQEVGAGYGYTF.

The chain employs TRBV29-1 and TRBJ1-5; D is possibly TRBD1 (5 bases). Germline CDR1 SQVTM, CDR2 ANQGSEA. This CDR3 has 13 amino acids. V was pared by 6 bases and J by 0 bases, with 9 bases between. In DNA form, the CDR3 reads TGCAGCGTCAAACAGGATAGCAATCAGCCCCAGCATTTT. The encoded protein is CSVKQDSNQPQHF.

J is TRBJ1-2 and V is TRBV30; TRBD1 is a possible D gene (5 bases). Germline CDR1 GTSNPN, CDR2 SVGIG (reference sequence). Trimming cost V 2 bases and J 8 bases, with 12 bases left between them. This CDR3 is built from 12 residues. The CDR3, as DNA: TGTGCCTGGAGTTGGGCAGGGCGGGGCTACACCTTC. This codes for CAWSWAGRGYTF.

This clone was seen a handful of times. Written as DNA, the CDR3 is TGTGCCAGCAGTTTGGGGGAGGCCTACAATGAGCAGTTCTTC. As protein: CASSLGEAYNEQFF. The chain employs TRBV27 and TRBJ2-1, with a weak D call TRBD2 (6 bases). Deletions cut 3 bases from V and 2 bases from J, with 8 bases between. The germline V gene encodes CDR1 MNHEY and CDR2 SMNVEV (reference sequence). CDR3 length: 14 residues.

J is TRBJ2-3 and V is TRBV21-1; TRBD1 is the table's D call, not checked against the DNA. TRBV21-1 is listed as a pseudogene. The CDR3 is 14 amino acids. CDR3 in amino acids: CARAGGLCGDTQYF. The CDR3 coding sequence is TGTGCCAGGGCAGGGGGATTGTGTGGAGATACGCAGTATTTT.

The chain has TRBV5-1 and TRBJ1-2, with 8 bases fitting TRBD1. The CDR3 is 14 residues long. Germline-derived CDR1 and CDR2 are SGHRS and YFSETQ. Trimming at V came to 0 bases and at J to 10 bases, leaving 8 bases not matched to a gene. The CDR3 spells CASSLGDRTATYTF. CDR3 nucleotides: TGCGCCAGCAGCTTGGGGGACAGGACTGCCACCTACACCTTC.

This chain connects TRBV11-2 to TRBJ2-7; 11 bases fit TRBD2. The germline gives CDR1 SGHAT, CDR2 FQNNGV. This CDR3 contains 14 residues. V lost 5 bases to trimming and J lost 4 bases; unmatched junction nucleotides: 4. The CDR3 reads CASSPLAGEYEQYF. The CDR3 DNA sequence: TGTGCCAGCAGCCCACTAGCGGGGGAATACGAGCAGTACTTC.

The chain couples TRBV18 to TRBJ1-2; 8 bases align to TRBD1. Germline V gene lookup returns CDR1 KGHSH and CDR2 LQKENI. This CDR3 contains 16 residues. V trimming: 5 bases; J trimming: 0 bases; junction bases outside the gene matches: 8. As DNA, the CDR3 is TGTGCCAGCTCAGCGGACAGGGCCAGTTCTAACTATGGCTACACCTTC. Protein product: CASSADRASSNYGYTF.

The chain carries TRBV4-1 and TRBJ2-5; TRBD1 agrees at 9 bases. The J call is in doubt because the DNA end fits TRBJ2-7 better. CDR3 size: 16 residues. The germline CDR1 and CDR2 sequences are MGHRA and YSYEKL. CDR3 sequence: CASSQDQGQGSYEQYF. CDR3 bases: TGCGCCAGCAGCCAAGATCAGGGACAGGGATCCTACGAGCAGTACTTC.

This sequence joins TRBV7-2 and TRBJ1-2; 10 bases are a match to TRBD1. V shed 10 bases, J shed 4 bases, and the junction held 12 bases outside the gene matches. There are 15 residues in the CDR3. In germline, CDR1 is SGHTA, CDR2 FQGNSA. The CDR3 reads CATLPRTGGFYGYTF. CDR3 DNA: TGTGCCACCCTGCCCCGGACAGGGGGATTCTATGGCTACACCTTC.

This sequence joins TRBV10-3 and TRBJ2-5; weak D call: TRBD2 (6 bases). With 5 bases removed from V and 7 bases from J, the gap between germline ends came to 23 bases. The CDR3 consists of 16 residues. CDR1 is ENHRY, CDR2 SYGVKD, per germline. CDR3 in DNA: TGTGCCATCAGTACACAGGTGGGGGGAGGCGTCGGGACCCAGTACTTC. Translated, it gives CAISTQVGGGVGTQYF.

The gene calls are TRBV9 and TRBJ1-1; D might be TRBD1 (6 bases). The CDR3 extends over 15 amino acids. The V end lost 4 bases, the J end lost 0 bases, and 13 bases lay between the germline ends. Per germline, CDR1 SGDLS and CDR2 YYNGEE. The CDR3 is CASSPGGQMNTEAFF. The CDR3 DNA follows: TGTGCCAGCAGCCCGGGGGGCCAGATGAACACTGAAGCTTTCTTT. The full variable domain, with the rest looked up from reference TRBV9 and TRBJ1-1, is DSGVTQTPKHLITATGQRVTLRCSPRSGDLSVYWYQQSLDQGLQFLIQYYNGEERAKGNILERFSAQQFPDLHSELNLSSLELGDSALYFCASSPGGQMNTEAFFGQGTRLTVV.

The gene calls are TRBV15 and TRBJ1-2; D remains unclear. Trimming cost V 3 bases and J 5 bases, with 19 bases left between them. The CDR3 length is 16 residues. In germline, CDR1 is LNHNV, CDR2 YYDKDF (reference sequence). CDR3 sequence reads: CATSSCGPAGLYGYTF. In nucleotides, the CDR3 is TGTGCCACCAGCAGCTGCGGTCCCGCGGGATTGTATGGCTACACCTTC.

This chain joins TRBV18 and TRBJ1-1, with 8 bases fitting TRBD1. Per the germline V gene, CDR1 is KGHSH and CDR2 is LQKENI. CDR3 length equals 15 residues. Trimming took 0 bases from V and 2 from J; bases not matched to a gene: 2. CDR3 region: CASSPPGQANTEAFF. The CDR3 bases are TGTGCCAGCTCACCACCGGGACAGGCAAACACTGAAGCTTTCTTT.

A word on this clone: This sample also contains other DNA sequences that code for the same CDR3. V usage is TRBV9 and J usage is TRBJ2-3; D perhaps matches TRBD2 (5 bases). The length of the CDR3 is 14 residues. The germline gives CDR1 SGDLS, CDR2 YYNGEE. Between the trimmed V and J ends, which lost 0 bases and 3 bases, there was a span of 8 bases. The CDR3 nucleotides read TGTGCCAGCAGCGTAGCGGGATCAACAGATACGCAGTATTTT. It yields the protein CASSVAGSTDTQYF.

The chain combines TRBV5-1 with TRBJ2-1; TRBD2 might be the D (6 bases). This CDR3 comprises 15 residues. Germline CDR1 and CDR2: SGHRS and YFSETQ. Between the trimmed V and J ends, which lost 2 bases and 5 bases, there was a span of 14 bases. In DNA form, the CDR3 reads TGCGCCAGCAGCTTATTCCCCGGCGGGGACAATGAGCAGTTCTTC. This encodes CASSLFPGGDNEQFF.

The rearrangement links TRBV29-1 to TRBJ1-4, with 9 bases aligning to TRBD1. In germline, CDR1 is SQVTM, CDR2 ANQGSEA. CDR3 size: 15 residues. The junction had 7 bases not matched to a gene; V was cut back by 7 bases and J by 1 base. Here the CDR3 reads CSAVPGQGTNEKLFF. The CDR3 DNA reads TGCAGCGCAGTCCCGGGACAGGGAACTAATGAAAAACTGTTTTTT.